The next 13 T cell receptor beta chains were all read from a single sample in a study of T-cell reconstitution after alpha-beta-depleted transplantation in children. Unique molecular identifiers were used in preparing the TCRbeta library. Using its own MiXCR run on the PCR reads, TCRdb lists one record per CDR3 protein. This sample yields 400,000 to 500,000 distinct CDR3 sequences, of which approximately 11% are seen a single time; 4.5% to 6.5% belongs to the top ten. Source: PBMCs from the stem cell graft donor, taken from the stem cell graft. All receptors derive from a human donor who donated a stem cell graft to a child with acute myeloid leukemia.

The J gene is TRBJ2-3, the V gene TRBV10-3; 9 bases align to TRBD2. The CDR3 extends over 15 amino acids. The germline CDR1 and CDR2 sequences are ENHRY and SYGVKD. J was trimmed by 2 bases and V by 10 bases; bases with no gene match: 10. The CDR3 DNA sequence: TGTGCCACCAGGGCCCTAGCGGGACCCACAGATACGCAGTATTTT. Its protein is CATRALAGPTDTQYF.

The rearrangement links TRBV20-1 to TRBJ2-2; 10 bases align to TRBD2. The germline V gene has CDR1 DFQATT and CDR2 SNEGSKA (reference sequence). There are 14 residues in the CDR3. With V trimmed by 4 bases and J by 4 bases, 3 bases remained unmatched. CDR3 in amino acids: CSATSGGLTGELFF. The CDR3 DNA sequence: TGCAGTGCTACTAGCGGGGGTCTCACCGGGGAGCTGTTTTTT.

V gene TRBV30 combines with J gene TRBJ2-7; D unresolved. The V gene's germline CDR1 is GTSNPN and CDR2 SVGIG (reference sequence). The CDR3 loop spans 12 amino acids. V was shortened by 0 bases and J by 10 bases, with 13 bases between the two germline ends. The CDR3: CAWSVPQRPQYF. In DNA form, the CDR3 reads TGTGCCTGGAGTGTCCCCCAGCGACCCCAGTACTTC. The variable domain in full, completed from reference TRBV30 and TRBJ2-7, reads SQTIHQWPATLVQPVGSPLSLECTVEGTSNPNLYWYRQAAGRGLQLLFYSVGIGQISSEVPQNLSASRPQDRQFILSSKKLLLSDSGFYLCAWSVPQRPQYFGPGTRLTVT.

This clonotype showed up just a few times. The V and J genes are TRBV5-1 and TRBJ2-5; 14 bases are a match to TRBD2. In germline, CDR1 is SGHRS, CDR2 YFSETQ. V lost 4 bases to trimming and J lost 5 bases; unmatched junction nucleotides: 7. The CDR3 runs to 16 residues. This CDR3 reads CASSPAGTSGGETQYF. For the CDR3, the DNA is TGCGCCAGCAGCCCCGCCGGGACTAGCGGGGGCGAGACCCAGTACTTC.

CDR3 nucleotides: TGTGCCACCAGCAGCCGACAGGATCTAGCATCAGATACGCAGTATTTT. This translates into CATSSRQDLASDTQYF. This chain uses TRBV15 with TRBJ2-3, with D possibly TRBD1 on 6 matching bases. The germline gives CDR1 LNHNV, CDR2 YYDKDF (reference sequence). V was trimmed by 3 bases and J by 4 bases, leaving 17 bases between them. The CDR3 contains 16 residues.

CDR3 sequence (DNA): TGTGCCAGCAGCTTGGGGGGGTTCCTGTGGCCCCAGCATTTT. It encodes CASSLGGFLWPQHF. V and J are TRBV7-9 and TRBJ1-5; tentatively, D is TRBD1 (5 bases). V was pared by 3 bases and J by 9 bases, with 15 bases between. Germline CDR1 is SEHNR and CDR2 is FQNEAQ (reference sequence). This CDR3 has 14 residues.

The genes are TRBV12-3 or TRBV12-4 and TRBJ2-1; 8 bases are shared with TRBD2. This CDR3 has 18 residues. The junction had 15 bases not matched to a gene; V was cut back by 6 bases and J by 2 bases. Here the CDR3 reads CASRALYGTSGPYNEQFF. The CDR3 DNA is TGTGCCAGCAGAGCCTTGTACGGCACTAGCGGTCCCTACAATGAGCAGTTCTTC.

In its sample, this clonotype was seen a few times. The chain combines TRBV7-9 with TRBJ2-1; 9 positions match TRBD1. The ends lost 5 bases at V and 2 bases at J; junction bases unmatched: 10. Germline V CDR1 and CDR2: SEHNR, FQNEAQ (reference sequence). This CDR3 has 17 amino acids. For the CDR3, the DNA is TGTGCCAGCAGCCCTATGGAGGGACAGGGTACCTACAATGAGCAGTTCTTC. Translated: CASSPMEGQGTYNEQFF.

This clonotype was counted only a few times. The CDR3 nucleotides read TGTGCCAGCAGCTTTACCACAGGGGGCCCCTACGAGCAGTACGTC. It yields the protein CASSFTTGGPYEQYV. The chain is built from TRBV5-6 and TRBJ2-7, with 9 bases identical to TRBD1. Germline-derived CDR1 and CDR2 are SGHDT and YYEEEE. This CDR3 has 15 residues. J was trimmed by 2 bases and V by 2 bases; bases with no gene match: 5.

The chain employs TRBV7-8 and TRBJ2-3, with unresolved D. CDR1 SGHVS and CDR2 FQNEAQ come from the germline V gene. Between the trimmed V and J ends, which lost 5 bases and 0 bases, there was a span of 15 bases. The length of the CDR3 is 16 residues. The CDR3 loop reads CASSPRSVVSTDTQYF. CDR3 bases: TGTGCCAGCAGCCCCCGGTCAGTAGTTAGCACAGATACGCAGTATTTT.

V and J are TRBV20-1 and TRBJ2-7; D is possibly TRBD1 or TRBD2 (5 bases each). CDR1 and CDR2 from the germline V gene are DFQATT and SNEGSKA (reference sequence). The CDR3 length is 15 residues. V gave up 6 bases and J gave up 1 base, with 19 bases separating them. The CDR3 DNA is TGCAGTGCCCCCGGGGCAGATCGAGGTTCCTACGAGCAGTACTTC. Protein product: CSAPGADRGSYEQYF.

The V call is TRBV10-3, the J call TRBJ2-3; no firm D call. Between the trimmed V and J ends, which lost 2 bases and 2 bases, there was a span of 8 bases. This CDR3 has 14 amino acids. Per the germline V gene, CDR1 is ENHRY and CDR2 is SYGVKD. The CDR3 DNA sequence: TGTGCCATCAGTGAGGACTCCCTCACAGATACGCAGTATTTT. It translates to CAISEDSLTDTQYF.

This clonotype has a handful of counts. The chain links TRBV6-1 to TRBJ2-6; D is undetermined. The CDR3 spans 15 residues. Trimming shortened V by 2 bases and J by 1 base, and 6 bases separated the two germline ends. The germline V gene encodes CDR1 MNHNS and CDR2 SASEGT. The CDR3 loop is CASSERASGANVLTF. CDR3 sequence (DNA): TGTGCCAGCAGTGAACGGGCTTCTGGGGCCAACGTCCTGACTTTC.